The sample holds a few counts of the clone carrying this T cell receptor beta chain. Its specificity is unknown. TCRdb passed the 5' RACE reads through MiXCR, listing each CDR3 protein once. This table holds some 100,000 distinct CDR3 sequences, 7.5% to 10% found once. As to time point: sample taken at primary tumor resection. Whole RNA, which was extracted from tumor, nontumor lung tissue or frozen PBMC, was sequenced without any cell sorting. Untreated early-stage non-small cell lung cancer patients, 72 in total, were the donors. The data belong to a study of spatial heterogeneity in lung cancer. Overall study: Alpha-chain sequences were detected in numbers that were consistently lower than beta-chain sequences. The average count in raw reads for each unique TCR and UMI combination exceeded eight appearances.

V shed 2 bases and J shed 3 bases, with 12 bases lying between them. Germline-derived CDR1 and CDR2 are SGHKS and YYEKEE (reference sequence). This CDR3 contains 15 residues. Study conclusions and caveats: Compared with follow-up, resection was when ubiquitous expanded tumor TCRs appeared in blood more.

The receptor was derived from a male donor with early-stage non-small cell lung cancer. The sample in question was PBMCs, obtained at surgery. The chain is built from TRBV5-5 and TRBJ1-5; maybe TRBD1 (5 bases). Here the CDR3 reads CASSFGDRDNQPQHF. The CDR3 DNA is TGTGCCAGCAGCTTCGGTGACAGAGACAATCAGCCCCAGCATTTT.